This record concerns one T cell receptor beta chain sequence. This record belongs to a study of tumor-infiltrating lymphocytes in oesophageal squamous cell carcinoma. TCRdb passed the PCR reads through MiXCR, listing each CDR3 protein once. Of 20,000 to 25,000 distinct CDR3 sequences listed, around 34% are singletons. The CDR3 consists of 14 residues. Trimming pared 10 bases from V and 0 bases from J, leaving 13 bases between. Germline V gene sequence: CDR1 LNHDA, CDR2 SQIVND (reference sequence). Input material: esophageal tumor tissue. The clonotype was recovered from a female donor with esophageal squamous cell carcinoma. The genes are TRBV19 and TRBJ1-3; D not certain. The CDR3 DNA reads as TGTGCCACCTCACCGTGGGGCTCTGGAAACACCATATATTTT. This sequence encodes CATSPWGSGNTIYF.